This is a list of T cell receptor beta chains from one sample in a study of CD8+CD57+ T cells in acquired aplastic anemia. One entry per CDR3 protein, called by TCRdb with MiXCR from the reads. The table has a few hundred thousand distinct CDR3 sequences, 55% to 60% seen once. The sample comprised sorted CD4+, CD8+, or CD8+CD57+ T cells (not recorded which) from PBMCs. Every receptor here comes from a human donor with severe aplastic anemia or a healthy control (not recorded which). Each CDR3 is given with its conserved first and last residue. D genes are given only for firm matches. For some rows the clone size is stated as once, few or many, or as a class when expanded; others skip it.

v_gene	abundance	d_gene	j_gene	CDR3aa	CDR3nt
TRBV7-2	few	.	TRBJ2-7	CASSFTDSLREQYF	TGTGCCAGCAGCTTCACGGACTCCCTGCGAGAGCAGTACTTC
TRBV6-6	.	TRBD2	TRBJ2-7	CASSTSDSYEQYF	TGTGCCAGCTCCACTAGCGATTCCTACGAGCAGTACTTC
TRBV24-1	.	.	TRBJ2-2	CATRQDGTGELFF	TGTGCCACCAGGCAGGACGGCACCGGGGAGCTGTTTTTT
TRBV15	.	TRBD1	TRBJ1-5	CATSRGTVYSNQPQHF	TGTGCCACCAGCAGGGGGACAGTGTATAGCAATCAGCCCCAGCATTTT
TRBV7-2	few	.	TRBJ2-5	CASSPTGLQETQYF	TGTGCCAGCAGCCCCACGGGACTTCAAGAGACCCAGTACTTC
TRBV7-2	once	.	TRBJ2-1	CASSLDAGPACNEQFF	TGTGCCAGCAGCTTAGATGCGGGACCAGCTTGCAATGAGCAGTTCTTC
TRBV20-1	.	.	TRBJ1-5	CSARVLGNGNQPQHF	TGCAGTGCTAGAGTCTTAGGGAACGGCAATCAGCCCCAGCATTTT
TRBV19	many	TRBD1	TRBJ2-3	CASTDRGDRVTDTQYF	TGTGCCAGTACCGATAGGGGGGACAGGGTCACAGATACGCAGTATTTT
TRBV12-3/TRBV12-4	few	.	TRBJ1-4	CASGGRVEEKLFF	TGTGCCAGCGGTGGCAGGGTAGAAGAAAAACTGTTTTTT
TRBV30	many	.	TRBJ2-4	CAWERLLAKNIQYF	TGTGCCTGGGAGCGACTCCTAGCCAAAAACATTCAGTACTTC